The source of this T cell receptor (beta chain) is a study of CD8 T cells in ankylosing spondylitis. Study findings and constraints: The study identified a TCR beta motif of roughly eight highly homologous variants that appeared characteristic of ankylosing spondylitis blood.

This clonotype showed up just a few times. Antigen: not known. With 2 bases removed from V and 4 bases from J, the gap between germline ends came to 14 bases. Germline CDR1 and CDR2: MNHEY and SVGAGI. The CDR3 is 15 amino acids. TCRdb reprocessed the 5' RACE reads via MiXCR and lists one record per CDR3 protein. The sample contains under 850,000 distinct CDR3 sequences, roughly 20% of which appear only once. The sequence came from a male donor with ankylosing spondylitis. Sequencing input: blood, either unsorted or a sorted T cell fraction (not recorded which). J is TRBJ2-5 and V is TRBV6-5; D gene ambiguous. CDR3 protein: CASSYHGPGRETQYF. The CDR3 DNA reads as TGTGCCAGCAGTTACCACGGCCCGGGTAGAGAGACCCAGTACTTC.